This record covers a single TCR beta chain. The target antigen is unknown. This CDR3 has 14 residues. Germline assignment: CDR1 SGDLS and CDR2 YYNGEE. V shed 3 bases and J shed 2 bases, with 11 bases lying between them. This specimen belongs to a study of T-cell reconstitution after alpha-beta-depleted transplantation in children. Study-level results: After transplant, at about two months, alpha-beta T cells were reportedly derived from several hundred expanded graft clones.

The library targeted TCRbeta and was prepared with unique molecular identifiers. TCRdb re-called the PCR reads through MiXCR, storing one row per CDR3 protein. The sample contains 250,000 to 400,000 distinct CDR3 sequences, more than 20% of which appear only once. The sequence came from a male patient aged 10 to 17 who had a stem cell transplant for acute lymphoblastic leukemia, so the T cells may come from the graft donor. The chain couples TRBV9 to TRBJ1-2, with D perhaps matching TRBD1 (6 bases). The sequencing used PBMCs, mostly from graft donor cells, collected 180 days after TCRalphabeta/CD19-depleted stem cell transplant. The CDR3 is CASSGGQSNYGYTF. In DNA, the CDR3 is TGTGCCAGCAGCGGCGGACAGAGCAACTATGGCTACACCTTC.